This TCR beta chain appears in the sequencing data of a study of blood T cell repertoires in COVID-19. In its sample, this clone was seen once. Original data processing: Reference gene primer amplification in the assay estimated nucleated cell counts. The assay was immunoSEQ multiplex PCR, and TCRdb's table has in-frame clones only and misses some. That table furnishes V, J and clone size, whereas the DNA furnished D and trimming. Of approximately 440,000 clones in the sample, about 87% were seen once. While infection was still active, Seattle patients were enrolled and then followed longitudinally. This TCR was sampled from a woman aged 45-65 years with COVID-19, enrolled during active disease. The sequencing sample was made of peripheral blood.

The CDR3 reads CASSAGGGTEAFF. The CDR3 DNA is TGTGCCAGTTCGGCAGGGGGCGGCACTGAAGCTTTCTTT. V is TRBV19 and J is TRBJ1-1; the match to TRBD1 covers 8 bases. The CDR3 covers 13 residues. With 8 bases clipped from V and 4 bases from J, the junction kept 6 bases outside the gene matches. CDR1 is LNHDA, CDR2 SQIVND, per germline (reference sequence).